This TCR beta chain stems from a study of T-cell reconstitution after alpha-beta-depleted transplantation in children. Study results and caveats: High day-60 TCRbeta diversity in some patients came from surviving recipient T cells and thymic progenitors.

TCRbeta library preparation incorporated unique molecular identifiers. One entry per CDR3 protein results from TCRdb running MiXCR on the PCR reads. The repertoire holds about 460,000 distinct CDR3 sequences, with about 10% as singletons. This clonotype was seen more than once but under ten times. Its antigen is still unknown. This CDR3 is 12 amino acids long. Unmatched junction bases numbered 3, after V lost 3 bases and J lost 13 bases. This chain connects TRBV12-3 or TRBV12-4 to TRBJ2-2; TRBD1 matches at 9 bases. The receptor was derived from a child under 10 years old with inherited bone marrow failure, due to receive a stem cell transplant. Sequenced material: PBMCs, taken before TCRalphabeta/CD19-depleted stem cell transplant. The CDR3 is CASSLGQGGLFF. CDR3 nucleotides: TGTGCCAGCAGTTTGGGACAGGGCGGGCTGTTTTTT.